The present T cell receptor (beta chain) was sequenced within a study of patients and donors after allogeneic stem cell transplantation (dated by TCRdb to 2020 to 2022). In its sample, this clonotype was seen a few times. Its binding antigen is unknown. No much larger clonotype is one base removed from it; base qualities were not supplied. The library came from RT-PCR. These reads were obtained on a NextSeq 550. TCRdb redid the processing of the public reads, applying fastp at Q25 and MiXCR, and retained in-frame beta chains. Each CDR3 protein appears once, grouped with its most common genes and DNA. This sample comprises roughly 230,000 distinct CDR3 sequences, 12% to 15% of them detected only once. The ten largest make up approximately 10% of the sample. The CDR3, from cysteine to phenylalanine, totals 16 residues. Just the 48-base CDR3 DNA is kept, in frame starting at base 1. Taken from the germline V gene, the CDR1 and CDR2 loops are SQVTM and ANQGSEA. V loses 4 bases of germline sequence and J loses 0 bases, and the interval between the two ends is 18 bases.

The sample taken for sequencing was blood, either unsorted or a sorted T cell fraction (not recorded which). Recombination connected TRBV29-1 to TRBJ1-1; TRBD1 could be the D gene, as 6 bases match. This clonotype was sampled from a human donor who was either an allogeneic HSCT recipient or a stem cell or donor lymphocyte infusion donor (not recorded which). It is not recorded whose cells these are; they may come from a transplant donor. The CDR3 corresponds to CSVAEPRQVMNTEAFF. The base sequence is TGCAGCGTTGCCGAGCCCAGACAGGTTATGAACACTGAAGCTTTCTTT.